Listed here are 25 T cell receptor beta chains from one sample, sequenced in a study of low-dose radiotherapy and immunotherapy resistance in tumors. Time point: after trial treatment. Treatment: LDRT plus nivolumab, ipilimumab, low-dose cyclophosphamide and aspirin (RACIN trial). TRAV- and TRBV-specific primers, spanning alpha and beta chains, primed first-strand cDNA. Over about 19 PCR cycles, TCRs were amplified from a constant-region primer and V-primer adapter. MiXCR, run by TCRdb on the reads, gives a single entry per CDR3 protein. The sample holds about 58,000 distinct CDR3 sequences, 23% seen once. The sequences come from PBMCs, collected after low-dose radiotherapy plus immunotherapy. These receptors came from a male donor with prostate cancer.

This clonotype was recorded at least ten times. The V gene is TRBV3-1, the J gene TRBJ1-1; D gene ambiguous. V shed 1 base and J shed 0 bases, with 9 bases lying between them. Germline lookup yields CDR1 LGHDT and CDR2 YNNKEL (reference sequence). The CDR3 is 15 amino acids. The DNA of the CDR3 is TGTGCCAGCAGCCAAGGTATCGCGGTGAACACTGAAGCTTTCTTT. This encodes CASSQGIAVNTEAFF.

This clonotype was detected ten times or more. The chain couples TRBV7-9 to TRBJ2-7, with TRBD2 identical over 9 bases. V shed 1 base and J 2 bases; nucleotides not matched to a gene: 9. Germline-derived CDR1 and CDR2 are SEHNR and FQNEAQ (reference sequence). There are 17 residues in the CDR3. The CDR3 sequence: CASSLVSGGIGAYEQYF. The CDR3 DNA reads as TGTGCCAGCAGCTTAGTCAGCGGGGGGATTGGGGCCTACGAGCAGTACTTC.

Ten or more counts support this clonotype. This chain connects TRBV6-5 to TRBJ1-5, with TRBD1 identical over 7 bases. The CDR3 is made up of 13 amino acids. V gave up 7 bases and J gave up 7 bases; unmatched junction bases: 7. CDR1 is MNHEY, CDR2 SVGAGI, per germline. As DNA, the CDR3 is TGTGCCAGCAACCAGGGGGTTGGGCAGCCCCAGCATTTT. This codes for CASNQGVGQPQHF.

This chain connects TRBV14 to TRBJ2-3; 12 nucleotides line up with TRBD2. Germline V CDR1 and CDR2: SGHDN, FVKESK. Trimming at V came to 1 base and at J to 0 bases, leaving 8 bases not matched to a gene. This CDR3 spans 19 amino acids. CDR3 amino acids: CASSQGLAGEEPSTDTQYF. The CDR3 bases are TGTGCCAGCAGCCAAGGACTAGCGGGAGAGGAGCCGAGCACAGATACGCAGTATTTT. Full variable domain (missing parts from reference TRBV14 and TRBJ2-3): EAGVTQFPSHSVIEKGQTVTLRCDPISGHDNLYWYRRVMGKEIKFLLHFVKESKQDESGMPNNRFLAERTGGTYSTLKVQPAELEDSGVYFCASSQGLAGEEPSTDTQYFGPGTRLTVL.

This clonotype was seen many times. This sequence joins TRBV19 and TRBJ2-7; D may be TRBD1 (5 bases). Trimming pared 1 base from V and 3 bases from J, leaving 7 bases between. Germline V gene data show CDR1 as LNHDA and CDR2 as SQIVND (reference sequence). This CDR3 has 13 residues. The CDR3, as DNA: TGTGCCAGTAGTATAGTACAGGACTACGAGCAGTACTTC. It translates to CASSIVQDYEQYF.

This clonotype has ten or more counts. This rearrangement joins TRBV7-8 to TRBJ2-1; TRBD1 matches at 9 bases. CDR3 length equals 16 residues. The V gene end was trimmed by 1 base and the J gene end by 7 bases; junction bases not matched to a gene: 8. CDR1 is SGHVS and CDR2 is FQNEAQ in the germline V gene. In nucleotides, the CDR3 is TGTGCCAGCAGCTTAGTTTTGGACAGGGGAAGTAATGAGCAGTTCTTC. It is translated as CASSLVLDRGSNEQFF.

This clonotype was counted at least ten times. The CDR3 coding sequence is TGCAGTGCTCAGCTAGGGAAAGGGGAGCTGTTTTTT. Protein product: CSAQLGKGELFF. The J gene is TRBJ2-2, the V gene TRBV20-1; D is ambiguous. The CDR3 spans 12 residues. V was clipped by 5 bases and J by 8 bases, with 12 bases between them. The V gene's germline CDR1 is DFQATT and CDR2 SNEGSKA (reference sequence).

In this sample, this clonotype turned up many times. The chain has TRBV7-3 and TRBJ1-2, with D possibly TRBD1 on 5 matching bases. Trimming cost V 5 bases and J 3 bases, with 13 bases left between them. Per germline, CDR1 SGHTA and CDR2 FQGTGA. CDR3 length equals 14 residues. The chain's CDR3 is CASSRAGGDYGYTF. CDR3 DNA: TGTGCCAGCAGCCGCGCCGGAGGGGACTATGGCTACACCTTC.

Points on this clonotype: A far more abundant clone sits one base away, making this likely a read error. The rearrangement joins TRBV20-1 to TRBJ2-7; 9 bases match TRBD2. V dropped 1 base and J dropped 7; count of bases not matched to a gene: 14. The V gene's germline CDR1 is DFQATT and CDR2 SNEGSKA (reference sequence). The CDR3 loop spans 16 amino acids. The CDR3 region is CSARVQGSGRPVEQYF. CDR3 DNA: TGCAGTGCTAGAGTCCAGGGTAGCGGGAGACCGGTTGAGCAGTACTTC.

Worth noting for this clonotype: A far bigger clonotype differs at one base, so this is likely a read error. This rearrangement joins TRBV10-3 to TRBJ1-1; D remains ambiguous. Germline assignment: CDR1 ENHRY and CDR2 SYGVKD. V was trimmed by 5 bases and J by 5 bases, leaving 21 bases between them. The CDR3 runs to 16 residues. CDR3 residues: CAISPRLFVGFTEAFF. CDR3 DNA: TGTGCCATCAGTCCCCGGCTTTTCGTAGGTTTTACTGAAGCTTTCTTT.

This clonotype was recorded many times. The chain joins TRBV28 to TRBJ1-2, with D unresolved. Germline CDR1 reads MDHEN; CDR2 reads SYDVKM. The CDR3 consists of 11 residues. The V gene lost 8 bases and the J gene lost 0 bases, with 4 bases spanning the gap. CDR3 in amino acids: CASYSNYGYTF. The CDR3 bases are TGTGCCAGCTATTCTAACTATGGCTACACCTTC.

The V gene is TRBV5-8, the J gene TRBJ2-3, with TRBD1 as a possible D gene (6 bases). Trimming took 5 bases from V and 5 from J, leaving 18 bases between them. This CDR3 contains 15 residues. CDR1 is SGHTS, CDR2 YDEGEE, per germline. CDR3 sequence (DNA): TGTGCCAGCAGAGCTTTTGGGGGCCTCAGAGATACGCAGTATTTT. Protein sequence: CASRAFGGLRDTQYF.

This clonotype was recorded at least ten times. The CDR3 does not close with the conserved phenylalanine or tryptophan, likely indicating a read error. The chain recombines TRBV7-9 with TRBJ1-6, with D unclear. V shed 0 bases and J shed 7 bases, with 4 bases lying between them. The CDR3 runs to 13 residues. Germline CDR1 and CDR2: SEHNR and FQNEAQ (reference sequence). CDR3 nucleotides: TGTGCCAGCAGCTTAGCGGCGAATTCACCCCTCCACCTT. Protein sequence: CASSLAANSPLHL.

Ten or more counts support this clonotype. This rearrangement joins TRBV4-3 to TRBJ2-3; 8 nucleotides agree with TRBD1. V shed 1 base and J 0 bases; nucleotides not matched to a gene: 3. CDR3 length: 16 residues. Per the germline V gene, CDR1 is LGHNA and CDR2 is YSLEER. The CDR3 bases are TGCGCCAGCAGCCAAGGACAGGGGCATAGCACAGATACGCAGTATTTT. This codes for CASSQGQGHSTDTQYF.

This clonotype has ten or more counts. The CDR3 DNA reads as TGCAGCGTTGGCCAGATCGGGACTAATTACAATGAGCAGTTCTTC. Encoded protein: CSVGQIGTNYNEQFF. The chain uses TRBV29-1 and TRBJ2-1, with 7 bases identical to TRBD2. V dropped 4 bases and J dropped 4; count of bases not matched to a gene: 10. There are 15 residues in the CDR3. Germline values: CDR1 SQVTM, CDR2 ANQGSEA.

V usage is TRBV28 and J usage is TRBJ2-3; no clear D gene. The CDR3 has 10 residues. Looked up from germline, CDR1 is MDHEN and CDR2 is SYDVKM. The V end lost 10 bases, the J end lost 2 bases, and 4 bases lay between the germline ends. The CDR3, as DNA: TGTGCCATCATCACAGATACGCAGTATTTT. Translating gives CAIITDTQYF.

This clonotype was counted ten times or more. The chain recombines TRBV19 with TRBJ1-1; no clear D. Trimming stripped 4 bases from V and 1 base from J, with 7 bases between. Germline CDR1 and CDR2: LNHDA and SQIVND (reference sequence). This CDR3 has 13 residues. In DNA form, the CDR3 reads TGTGCCAGTAGTAGTCTGGGGAACACTGAAGCTTTCTTT. It is translated as CASSSLGNTEAFF.

This clonotype was seen ten or more times. The chain is built from TRBV12-3 or TRBV12-4 and TRBJ2-3, with 8 bases that match TRBD2. Trimming at V came to 5 bases and at J to 0 bases, leaving 13 bases not matched to a gene. The CDR3 covers 18 residues. The CDR3 nucleotides are TGTGCCAGCAGTCGTTACCTAGCGGGCGGCACTAGCACAGATACGCAGTATTTT. Protein sequence: CASSRYLAGGTSTDTQYF.

This clonotype was counted many times. This sequence joins TRBV7-2 and TRBJ1-4; tentatively, D is TRBD1 (5 bases). Trimming cost V 2 bases and J 2 bases, with 9 bases left between them. Looked up from germline, CDR1 is SGHTA and CDR2 is FQGNSA. The CDR3 spans 15 residues. CDR3 coding DNA: TGTGCCAGCAGCTTAAGTGCAGGGACTAATGAAAAACTGTTTTTT. This sequence encodes CASSLSAGTNEKLFF.

In its sample, this clonotype was seen a few times. No DNA is shown, since the ends of the CDR3 on it are uncertain; the CDR3 is the one TCRdb lists. The chain carries TRBV18 and TRBJ2-2; the table's D call TRBD2 went unverified against the DNA. CDR1 is KGHSH and CDR2 is LQKENI in the germline V gene. Termini included, the CDR3 measures 18 amino acids. CDR3 amino acids: CASSPVWSGRGAGELFFF.

This clonotype was picked up one time. Only one base separates this from a far larger clonotype, so it likely reflects a read error. The V gene is TRBV28, the J gene TRBJ2-5; the D gene is possibly TRBD1 (5 bases). CDR3 length: 13 residues. Germline CDR1 is MDHEN and CDR2 is SYDVKM. With 2 bases removed from V and 11 bases from J, the gap between germline ends came to 15 bases. CDR3 in amino acids: CASSLGRVPEQYF. The DNA of the CDR3 is TGTGCCAGCAGTTTAGGCAGGGTGCCTGAGCAGTACTTC.

This clonotype was seen many times. The chain links TRBV13 to TRBJ1-1, with 7 bases aligning to TRBD1. Germline V lookup: CDR1 PRHDT, CDR2 FYEKMQ (reference sequence). Trimming at V came to 7 bases and at J to 1 base, leaving 9 bases not matched to a gene. This CDR3 has 15 residues. CDR3 nucleotides: TGTGCCAGCATGACAAATGACAGGGCGAACACTGAAGCTTTCTTT. This codes for CASMTNDRANTEAFF. Based on the CDR3 plus reference TRBV13 and TRBJ1-1, the full variable domain is AAGVIQSPRHLIKEKRETATLKCYPIPRHDTVYWYQQGPGQDPQFLISFYEKMQSDKGSIPDRFSAQQFSDYHSELNMSSLELGDSALYFCASMTNDRANTEAFFGQGTRLTVV.

Relative to its sample, this clonotype is medium-sized. The CDR3, as DNA: TGTGCCAGCAGCGGACTAGCGGGAGGAAAGAAGGACTACGAGCAGTACTTC. Its translation: CASSGLAGGKKDYEQYF. The V call is TRBV11-2, the J call TRBJ2-7, with TRBD2 matching over 14 bases. V was pared by 5 bases and J by 3 bases, with 9 bases of the junction left unmatched. Germline CDR1 SGHAT, CDR2 FQNNGV. The CDR3 is made up of 17 amino acids.

This clonotype was detected ten times or more. The chain joins TRBV6-2 or TRBV6-3 to TRBJ1-1, with D perhaps matching TRBD1 (6 bases). V lost 5 bases to trimming and J lost 3 bases, with 19 bases between them. Germline V lookup: CDR1 MNHEY, CDR2 SVGEGT. This CDR3 comprises 16 residues. CDR3 DNA: TGTGCCAGCAGTAGGGGGGGACTCCCATGGGACACTGAAGCTTTCTTT. Encoded protein: CASSRGGLPWDTEAFF.

The rearrangement links TRBV14 to TRBJ1-6, with D possibly matching TRBD1 (5 bases). Germline values: CDR1 SGHDN, CDR2 FVKESK. The CDR3 length is 15 residues. V was shortened by 6 bases and J by 9 bases, with 18 bases between the two germline ends. CDR3 loop: CASSQQLGGGSPLHF. CDR3 DNA: TGTGCCAGCAGTCAACAACTCGGGGGGGGTTCACCCCTCCACTTT.